A selection of T cell receptor beta chains follows, all from one sample in a study of chronic HIV infection and antiretroviral therapy. TCRdb re-analysed the 5' RACE reads in MiXCR, keeping a single row per CDR3 protein. The sample lists fewer than 40,000 distinct CDR3 sequences, 7% to 10% occurring once. The source material was peripheral blood. The receptors come from an adult who had HIV and had not received antiretroviral therapy, or was an uninfected healthy control (not recorded which). CDR3s include the opening cysteine and the closing phenylalanine or tryptophan. Fields, in order: CDR3 length, D gene, V gene, J gene, CDR3 protein. D genes are given only for firm matches.

13	NA	TRBV29-1	TRBJ1-2	CSVTPGQLYGYTF
14	NA	TRBV29-1	TRBJ2-4	CSVVRTQAKNIQYF
14	NA	TRBV29-1	TRBJ2-1	CSVEGSGYADEQFF
15	NA	TRBV7-9	TRBJ1-5	CASSLEGDGNQPQHF
13	TRBD2	TRBV29-1	TRBJ2-3	CSVASGNTDTQYF
13	NA	TRBV28	TRBJ1-5	CASSLGYNQPQHF
15	NA	TRBV4-1	TRBJ2-3	CASSQGSLAPDTQYF
15	NA	TRBV10-3	TRBJ2-7	CAISRRGQSSYEQYF
13	NA	TRBV28	TRBJ2-7	CASCHGNSYEQYF
16	NA	TRBV28	TRBJ2-1	CASSFRRGLTYNEQFF
14	NA	TRBV15	TRBJ2-1	CATSRAGAGNEQFF
14	NA	TRBV4-1	TRBJ1-4	CASSQGPGDEKLFF
14	TRBD1	TRBV27	TRBJ2-3	CASSPGQGTDTQYF
15	TRBD2	TRBV4-2	TRBJ2-3	CASTELAGERDTQYF
16	TRBD2	TRBV9	TRBJ2-1	CASSVNSGRIYNEQFF
17	TRBD1	TRBV28	TRBJ1-6	CASTQAGTGDWNSPLHF
15	TRBD2	TRBV4-2	TRBJ2-1	CASSQEASGSDEQFF
13	NA	TRBV12-3/TRBV12-4	TRBJ2-4	CASRSEVKNIQYF
13	TRBD1	TRBV7-9	TRBJ2-7	CASSFGTEYEQYF
14	NA	TRBV29-1	TRBJ2-3	CSFVGGTPPVAQYF
13	TRBD1	TRBV2	TRBJ2-7	CASTPQGVHEQYF
12	NA	TRBV29-1	TRBJ1-1	CSVVLFHLEAFF
14	NA	TRBV20-1	TRBJ2-5	CSARGGLNQETQYF
17	TRBD2	TRBV18	TRBJ2-1	CASSPPEGLAGFDEQFF
13	NA	TRBV7-3	TRBJ2-2	CASSFEPAGELFF
15	NA	TRBV28	TRBJ1-1	CASSLTTWGNTEAFF
16	TRBD2	TRBV6-2/TRBV6-3	TRBJ2-1	CASSYLSPSGRNEQFF
15	NA	TRBV29-1	TRBJ2-7	CSGSGVGSGSYEQYF
13	NA	TRBV27	TRBJ2-7	CASSLLGRERQYF
14	TRBD2	TRBV28	TRBJ2-7	CASSLPGGPWEQYF
15	NA	TRBV29-1	TRBJ2-1	CSVGRRELGYNEQFF
15	TRBD2	TRBV27	TRBJ2-1	CASSFIAGEIDEQFF
13	NA	TRBV28	TRBJ2-1	CASSLTIYNEQFF
18	NA	TRBV18	TRBJ2-7	CASSTTRMGGAGSYEQYF
15	TRBD2	TRBV28	TRBJ2-7	CASSLPASGSYEQYF
14	TRBD1	TRBV2	TRBJ1-1	CASIQGQGRTEAFF
14	NA	TRBV28	TRBJ1-5	CASRHSHPNQPQHF
14	TRBD1	TRBV28	TRBJ2-1	CASSWTGWGTKQFF
16	TRBD1	TRBV28	TRBJ2-7	CASSPTTGPISYEQYF
12	NA	TRBV18	TRBJ2-1	CASSWGDPEQFF
17	NA	TRBV5-1	TRBJ1-1	CASSSDQSWGQGTEAFF
15	TRBD1	TRBV29-1	TRBJ1-2	CSVEDGTGGYYGYTF